Below, one T cell receptor (beta chain) is given with its context. This receptor's antigen is unknown. No quality values exist for individual bases; no much larger clone is one base distant. Whole blood was collected in K2EDTA tubes by collaborating institutions according to the institutions' own protocols. For TCRbeta analysis, collaborators shipped samples in one of three forms: frozen whole blood, isolated PBMCs, or DNA extracted from either of those sample types. This sample was taken from a study of blood T cell repertoires in COVID-19 (dated by TCRdb to about 2020). For the wider study: The collaborator samples originated in the United States, Italy and Spain and spanned the acute and convalescent phases of COVID-19. Samples were obtained from the ongoing ImmuneRACE study (first 160 participants) and from approximately 1,200 subjects provided by 6 global collaborators. The repertoires were released in a freely available public database intended as a resource for research on the immune response to SARS-CoV-2. The prospective study material was composed of cDNA or gDNA derived from T cells, B-cell-depleted T cells, or PBMCs. Where available, HLA class I and class II types were taken from metadata supplied by the sample provider and were not determined by assay-based typing. Deeply sampled blood TCRbeta repertoires from subjects exposed to, actively infected with, or recovered from COVID-19 were included in the dataset. Nearly every sample came with metadata listing a de-identified subject ID, COVID-19 status, age in years and sex.

TCRbeta CDR3 regions were amplified from genomic DNA by means of the immunoSEQ Assay, a bias-controlled multiplex PCR. In the authors' own workflow: Within the assay, amplification of reference gene primers was used to estimate how many nucleated cells each sample contained. Sequence reads were collapsed and filtered to measure the absolute abundance of every unique TCRbeta CDR3 rearrangement. For each sample, productive Simpson clonality was calculated as the square root of Simpson's diversity index over productive rearrangements. This immuneACCESS table, as held by TCRdb, lists in-frame sequences with V and J called but not all clones. Of the missing ones, under half trace to an unresolved V gene in checked studies; the others have no known cause. The V and J calls and the clone size are those of that table, but D and trimming were determined from the DNA. This sample comprises approximately 97,000 clones, approximately 80% of them detected only once. Together, the top ten hold over 7.5% of the sample.

CDR1 and CDR2, per the germline V gene, are SGHRS and YFSETQ. The CDR3 measures 14 amino acids from cysteine to phenylalanine. The entry retains the CDR3 DNA only, 42 bases that are in frame from base 1. V loses 0 bases of germline sequence and J loses 3 bases, and the interval between the two ends is 10 bases. Study-wide findings and limitations: Clinical and demographic metadata were provided uncurated, with the amount varying by source and participant.

The chain uses TRBV5-1 and TRBJ2-7; a tentative D match to TRBD1 spans 6 bases. The TCR was taken from a man aged 55 to 70 with active or convalescent COVID-19. Input material: peripheral blood. The CDR3 reads CASSLAVGGYEQYF. The DNA sequence follows: TGCGCCAGCAGCTTGGCTGTAGGGGGCTACGAGCAGTACTTC. When the CDR3 is completed using the reference TRBV5-1 and TRBJ2-7 genes on either side, the full variable domain is KAGVTQTPRYLIKTRGQQVTLSCSPISGHRSVSWYQQTPGQGLQFLFEYFSETQRNKGNFPGRFSGRQFSNSRSEMNVSTLELGDSALYLCASSLAVGGYEQYFGPGTRLTVT.